This TCR beta chain was captured in a study of neurological immune-mediated disorders. This clonotype was seen more than once but under ten times. 5'RACE with 10-nucleotide random UMIs produced the cDNA. Using its own MiXCR run on the 5' RACE reads, TCRdb lists one record per CDR3 protein. The sample lists 18,000 or so distinct CDR3 sequences; 27% were seen once. CDR1 is SGHRS and CDR2 is YFSETQ in the germline V gene. CDR3 length equals 11 residues. V lost 3 bases and J lost 9, with 9 bases in between. The sequence came from a man between 45 and 60 years old with HTLV-1-associated myelopathy (HAM/TSP). Sequencing was carried out using PBMCs. V usage is TRBV5-1 and J usage is TRBJ1-2, with D uncertain. CDR3: CASSSGLSYTF. Written as DNA, the CDR3 is TGCGCCAGCAGCTCGGGGTTGAGCTACACCTTC.